A selection of T cell receptor beta chains follows, all from one sample in a study of blood T cells in healthy people across ages. A single record per CDR3 protein comes from TCRdb applying MiXCR to the 5' RACE reads. The sample includes some 1.5 million distinct CDR3 sequences, 28% of them seen just once. Sequenced input: blood. These receptors were collected from a woman in her twenties or thirties in good health. Both conserved end residues are part of each CDR3. The D gene is left open where the match is weak. Expanded clones are given a class, and other clones once, few, many or no size at all.

TRBJ2-4 | - | 13 | TRBV20-1 | - | TGCAGTGCCGTCCCCACCGACAACTACGGGCAGTACTTC | CSAVPTDNYGQYF
TRBJ1-2 | many | 12 | TRBV29-1 | - | TGCAGCGTTGCCGCCCTCTATATTGGCTACACCTTC | CSVAALYIGYTF
TRBJ2-3 | few | 16 | TRBV6-6 | - | TGTGCCAGCGGCACAGGCCGGGGACGGGGACCAGATACGCAGTATTTT | CASGTGRGRGPDTQYF
TRBJ2-7 | many | 15 | TRBV18 | - | TGTGCCAGCTCACCCACACGGTCCTTGGGTTACGAGCAGTACTTC | CASSPTRSLGYEQYF
TRBJ2-3 | - | 11 | TRBV6-2/TRBV6-3 | - | TGTGCCAGCAGTTACTCGGCGATGGAGTATTTT | CASSYSAMEYF
TRBJ2-1 | few | 17 | TRBV7-2 | - | TGTGCCAGCAGCCTAGGGGGGAGGGGACAGCCCTACAATGAGCAGTTCTTC | CASSLGGRGQPYNEQFF
TRBJ1-5 | - | 15 | TRBV3-1 | TRBD1 | TGTGCCAGCAGCCAAGGTCGACAGGGGAATCAGTCCCAGCATTTT | CASSQGRQGNQSQHF
TRBJ1-5 | - | 12 | TRBV12-3/TRBV12-4 | - | TGTGCCAGCAGTTTTAATCCACAGCCCCAGCATTTT | CASSFNPQPQHF
TRBJ1-6 | - | 16 | TRBV6-6 | - | TGTGCCAGCAGTTACAAGGGGTCCTCCTATAATTCACCCCTCCACTTT | CASSYKGSSYNSPLHF
TRBJ2-5 | - | 14 | TRBV2 | - | TGTGCCAGCAGTGAGCGGGCAGGAGACAATGAGCAGTACTTC | CASSERAGDNEQYF
TRBJ2-7 | many | 15 | TRBV5-1 | - | TGCGCCAGCAGCTTGGAAAGCGGTAGCTCCTACGAGCAGTACTTC | CASSLESGSSYEQYF
TRBJ1-1 | few | 23 | TRBV7-6 | - | TGTGCCAGCAGCTCCCGCGAGCCCTACTACCGGGGTACAGGGAGTTCCTTGAACACTGAAGCTTTCTTT | CASSSREPYYRGTGSSLNTEAFF
TRBJ2-4 | many | 13 | TRBV28 | - | TGTGCCAGCAGCCGTCCCCCGACCAGCATTCAGTACTTC | CASSRPPTSIQYF
TRBJ1-4 | few | 17 | TRBV20-1 | TRBD1 | TGCAGTGCTAGATCAACCGGACAGGGAGAGGCTAATGAAAAACTGTTTTTT | CSARSTGQGEANEKLFF
TRBJ2-5 | few | 16 | TRBV29-1 | TRBD1 | TGCAGCGTTGATAGGCGTGACAGGGTCGACGGAGAGACCCAGTACTTC | CSVDRRDRVDGETQYF
TRBJ2-5 | few | 12 | TRBV20-1 | - | TGCAGTGTCGACTGGGGCCAGGAGACCCAGTACTTC | CSVDWGQETQYF
TRBJ1-5 | - | 15 | TRBV28 | - | TGTGCCAGCAGTTTCGCCAGATATAGCAATCAGCCCCAGCATTTT | CASSFARYSNQPQHF
TRBJ1-1 | once | 13 | TRBV3-1 | - | TGTGCCAGCAGCCAAGGGACAGCTTTTGAAGCTTTCTTT | CASSQGTAFEAFF
TRBJ2-7 | many | 12 | TRBV3-1 | - | TGTGCCAGCAGCCAAGGCGGAGACGAGCAGTACTTC | CASSQGGDEQYF
TRBJ1-4 | - | 18 | TRBV12-3/TRBV12-4 | - | TGTGCCAGCAGTTTTGGATTGGGACGGCCTCAAAAGGGTGAAAAACTGTTTTTT | CASSFGLGRPQKGEKLFF
TRBJ1-2 | - | 13 | TRBV6-5 | - | TGTGCCAGCAGCCCCCAAAACGACTATGGCTACACCTTC | CASSPQNDYGYTF
TRBJ2-7 | many | 15 | TRBV4-3 | - | TGCGCCAGCAGGCAAGAGGATAGGACCGCCTACGAGCAGTACTTC | CASRQEDRTAYEQYF
TRBJ2-1 | - | 19 | TRBV7-9 | - | TGTGCCAGCAGTTCAGACCCTGGGGCGGGTAAACTAACCTACAATGAGCAGTTCTTC | CASSSDPGAGKLTYNEQFF
TRBJ2-1 | - | 16 | TRBV20-1 | TRBD2 | TGCAGTGCTATTCATATTGGGACTAGCGGATACAATGAGCAGTTCTTC | CSAIHIGTSGYNEQFF
TRBJ2-1 | few | 15 | TRBV7-8 | - | TGTGCCAGCAGTCCCTTTGGGGTCCCCTACAATGAGCAGTTCTTC | CASSPFGVPYNEQFF
TRBJ1-2 | - | 13 | TRBV11-2 | - | TGTGCCAGCAGGCTAACTCATAACTATGGCTACACCTTC | CASRLTHNYGYTF
TRBJ2-1 | many | 15 | TRBV15 | TRBD1 | TGTGCCACCAGCAGTCGGACAGGGGTATACAATGAGCAGTTCTTC | CATSSRTGVYNEQFF
TRBJ2-2 | - | 15 | TRBV2 | - | TGTGCCAGCAGTGGAGGCGGGGGCAACACCGGGGAGCTGTTTTTT | CASSGGGGNTGELFF
TRBJ2-7 | few | 14 | TRBV2 | - | TGTGCCAGCAGTGACAGGGCTAACTCCTACGAGCAGTACTTC | CASSDRANSYEQYF
TRBJ2-5 | few | 14 | TRBV3-1 | TRBD2 | TGTGCCAGCAGTCCAAGAGCGGGAGGGGATGAGCAGTACTTC | CASSPRAGGDEQYF
TRBJ2-4 | few | 15 | TRBV28 | - | TGTGCCAGCAGTTCTCTGGGGGTAGCCAAAAACATTCAGTACTTC | CASSSLGVAKNIQYF